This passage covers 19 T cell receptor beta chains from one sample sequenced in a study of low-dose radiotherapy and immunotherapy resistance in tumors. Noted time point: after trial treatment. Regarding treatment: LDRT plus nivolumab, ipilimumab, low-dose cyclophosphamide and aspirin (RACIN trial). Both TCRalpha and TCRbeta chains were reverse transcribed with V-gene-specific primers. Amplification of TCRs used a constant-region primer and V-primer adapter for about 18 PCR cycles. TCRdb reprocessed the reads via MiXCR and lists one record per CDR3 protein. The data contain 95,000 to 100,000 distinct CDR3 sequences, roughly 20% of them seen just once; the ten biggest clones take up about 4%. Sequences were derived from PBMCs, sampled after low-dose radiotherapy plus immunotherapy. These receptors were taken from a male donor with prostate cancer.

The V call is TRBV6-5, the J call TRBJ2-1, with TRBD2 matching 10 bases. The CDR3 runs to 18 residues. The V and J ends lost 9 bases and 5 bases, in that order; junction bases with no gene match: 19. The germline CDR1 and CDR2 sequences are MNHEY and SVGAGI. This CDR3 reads CASSPNPFRAGGDNEQFF. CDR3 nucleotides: TGTGCCAGTTCGCCTAACCCCTTTAGAGCGGGGGGGGACAATGAGCAGTTCTTC.

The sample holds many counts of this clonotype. The CDR3 nucleotides are TGCAGTGCTAGTCTTCGACAGGGGAACACCGGGGAGCTGTTTTTT. This translates into CSASLRQGNTGELFF. The V and J genes are TRBV20-1 and TRBJ2-2, with 7 bases matching TRBD1. This CDR3 spans 15 amino acids. The V and J ends lost 3 bases and 1 base, in that order; junction bases with no gene match: 5. CDR1 DFQATT and CDR2 SNEGSKA come from the germline V gene (reference sequence).

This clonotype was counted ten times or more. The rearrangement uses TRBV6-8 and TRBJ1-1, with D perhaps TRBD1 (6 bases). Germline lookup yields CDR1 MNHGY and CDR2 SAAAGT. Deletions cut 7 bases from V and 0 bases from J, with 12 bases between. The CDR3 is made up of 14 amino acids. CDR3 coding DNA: TGTGCCAGCATAAGACAGGTGATGAACACTGAAGCTTTCTTT. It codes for CASIRQVMNTEAFF.

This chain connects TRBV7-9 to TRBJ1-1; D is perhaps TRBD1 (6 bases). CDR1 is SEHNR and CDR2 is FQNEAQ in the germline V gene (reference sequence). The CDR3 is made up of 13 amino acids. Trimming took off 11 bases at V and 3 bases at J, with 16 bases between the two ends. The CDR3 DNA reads TGTGCCGCCGGCGGGGCAGGGGACACTGAAGCTTTCTTT. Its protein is CAAGGAGDTEAFF.

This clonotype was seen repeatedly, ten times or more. CDR3 sequence reads: CASSSDILHGGPVGNEQFF. As DNA, the CDR3 is TGCGCCAGCAGCTCGGACATCCTACACGGAGGTCCGGTGGGCAATGAGCAGTTCTTC. The J gene is TRBJ2-1, the V gene TRBV5-1; tentatively, D is TRBD1 or TRBD2 (5 bases each). Per the germline V gene, CDR1 is SGHRS and CDR2 is YFSETQ. V lost 3 bases to trimming and J lost 6 bases, with 28 bases between them. The CDR3 has 19 residues.

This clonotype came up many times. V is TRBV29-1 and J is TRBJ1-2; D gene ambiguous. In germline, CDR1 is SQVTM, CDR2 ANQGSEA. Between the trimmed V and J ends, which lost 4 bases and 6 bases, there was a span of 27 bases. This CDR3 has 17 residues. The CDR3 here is CSVVGGVPSPPSDGYTF. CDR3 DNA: TGCAGCGTTGTAGGCGGGGTTCCGTCCCCTCCAAGTGATGGCTACACCTTC.

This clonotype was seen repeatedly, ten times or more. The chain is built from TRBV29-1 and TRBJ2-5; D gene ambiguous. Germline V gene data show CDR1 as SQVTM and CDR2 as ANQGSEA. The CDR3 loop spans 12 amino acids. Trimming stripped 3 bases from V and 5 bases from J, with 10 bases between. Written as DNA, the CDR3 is TGCAGCGTTGAGGGCAGGTTTGAGACCCAGTACTTC. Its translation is CSVEGRFETQYF.

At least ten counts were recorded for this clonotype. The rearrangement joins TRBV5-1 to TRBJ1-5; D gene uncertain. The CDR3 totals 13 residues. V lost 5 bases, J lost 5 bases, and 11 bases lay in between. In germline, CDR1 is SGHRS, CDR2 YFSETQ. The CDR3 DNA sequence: TGCGCCAGCAGTCCGGGCCCCGATCAGCCCCAGCATTTT. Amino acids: CASSPGPDQPQHF.

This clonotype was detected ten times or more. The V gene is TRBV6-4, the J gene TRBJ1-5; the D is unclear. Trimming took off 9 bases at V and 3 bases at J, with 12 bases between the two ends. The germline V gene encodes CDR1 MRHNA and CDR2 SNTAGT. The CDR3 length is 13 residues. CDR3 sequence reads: CARFRPYNQPQHF. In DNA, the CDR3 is TGTGCCAGGTTCCGACCGTACAATCAGCCCCAGCATTTT.

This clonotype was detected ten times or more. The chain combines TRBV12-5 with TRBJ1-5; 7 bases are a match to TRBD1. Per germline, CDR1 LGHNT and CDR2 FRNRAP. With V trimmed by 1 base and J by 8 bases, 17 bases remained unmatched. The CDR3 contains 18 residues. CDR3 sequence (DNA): TGTGCTAGTGGTTTGGCCTTGGTGGGACAGCCCGTTGGAGAGCCCCAGCATTTT. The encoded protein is CASGLALVGQPVGEPQHF.

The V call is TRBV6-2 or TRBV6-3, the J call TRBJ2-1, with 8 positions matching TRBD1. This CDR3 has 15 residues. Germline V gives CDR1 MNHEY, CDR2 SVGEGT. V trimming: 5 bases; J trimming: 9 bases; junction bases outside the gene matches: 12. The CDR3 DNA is TGTGCCAGCAGTCTGGGGCCGGGACAGGTTATTGAGCAGTTCTTC. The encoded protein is CASSLGPGQVIEQFF.

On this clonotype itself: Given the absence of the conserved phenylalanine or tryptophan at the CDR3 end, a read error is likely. CDR3 amino acids: CASSPPRASVEKLFS. In DNA form, the CDR3 reads TGTGCCAGTAGTCCCCCTCGGGCTTCTGTTGAAAAACTGTTTTCT. This chain uses TRBV19 with TRBJ1-4; D ambiguous. V lost 5 bases, J lost 7 bases, and 17 bases lay in between. Germline CDR1 and CDR2: LNHDA and SQIVND (reference sequence). The CDR3 consists of 15 residues.

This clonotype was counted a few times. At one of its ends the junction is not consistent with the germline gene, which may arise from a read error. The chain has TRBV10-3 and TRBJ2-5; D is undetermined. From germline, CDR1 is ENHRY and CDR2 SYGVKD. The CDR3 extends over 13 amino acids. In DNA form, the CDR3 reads TGTGCCAGCAGTGAGAGCCCGAAAGAGACCCAGTACTTC. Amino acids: CASSESPKETQYF.

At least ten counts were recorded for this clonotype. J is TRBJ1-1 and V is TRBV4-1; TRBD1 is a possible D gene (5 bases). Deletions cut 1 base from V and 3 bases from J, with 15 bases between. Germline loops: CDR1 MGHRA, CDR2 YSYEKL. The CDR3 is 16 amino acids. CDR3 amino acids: CASSQGGTTGDTEAFF. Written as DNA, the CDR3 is TGCGCCAGCAGCCAAGGGGGGACTACTGGGGACACTGAAGCTTTCTTT.

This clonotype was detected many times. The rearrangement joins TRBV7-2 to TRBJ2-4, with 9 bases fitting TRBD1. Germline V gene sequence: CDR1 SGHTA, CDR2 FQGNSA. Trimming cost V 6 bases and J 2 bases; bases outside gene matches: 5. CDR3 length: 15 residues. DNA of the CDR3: TGTGCCAGCAGTCTGACAGGGGGTCCCAAAAACATTCAGTACTTC. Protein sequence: CASSLTGGPKNIQYF.

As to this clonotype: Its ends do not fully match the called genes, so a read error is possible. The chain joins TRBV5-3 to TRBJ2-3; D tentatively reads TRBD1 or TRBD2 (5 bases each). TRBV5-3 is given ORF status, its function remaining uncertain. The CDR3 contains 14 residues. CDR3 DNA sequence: TGTGCCAGCAGCTTGGGGACCAAGGCAGATACGCAGTATTTT. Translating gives CASSLGTKADTQYF.

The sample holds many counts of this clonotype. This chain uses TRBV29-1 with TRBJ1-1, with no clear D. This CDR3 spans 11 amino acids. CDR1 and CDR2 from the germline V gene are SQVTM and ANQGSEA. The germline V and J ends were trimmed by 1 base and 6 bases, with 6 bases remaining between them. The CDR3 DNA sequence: TGCAGCGTTGAAGGTGGGGCTGAAGCTTTCTTT. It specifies CSVEGGAEAFF.

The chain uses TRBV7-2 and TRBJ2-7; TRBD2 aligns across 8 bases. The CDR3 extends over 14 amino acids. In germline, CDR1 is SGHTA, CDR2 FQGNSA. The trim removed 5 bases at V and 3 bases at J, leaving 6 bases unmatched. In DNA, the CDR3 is TGTGCCAGCAGCGGGAGCGGGAGTATCTACGAGCAGTACTTC. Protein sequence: CASSGSGSIYEQYF.

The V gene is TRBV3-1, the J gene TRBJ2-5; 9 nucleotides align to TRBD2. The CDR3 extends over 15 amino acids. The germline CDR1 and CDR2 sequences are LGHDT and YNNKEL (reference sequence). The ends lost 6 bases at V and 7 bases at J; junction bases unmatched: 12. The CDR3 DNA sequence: TGTGCCAGCAGTCGCGTGCGGGAGGGGGCGGGGACCCAGTACTTC. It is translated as CASSRVREGAGTQYF.